The present T cell receptor (beta chain) was sequenced within a study of breast tumors, draining lymph nodes, adjacent tissues. TCRdb called the multiplex PCR reads again in MiXCR, with one record for every CDR3 protein. The sample includes some 47,000 distinct CDR3 sequences, around 40% of them seen just once. Overall study findings and caveats: Tumor TCR diversity was below lymph nodes but above nontumor tissue. Luminal-like breast cancer showed significantly higher tumor–nontumor repertoire similarity than basal-like. Data fit most tumor T cells coming from lymph node, expanding in tumor.

Of note for this clonotype: Its target is unknown.

Germline V gene sequence: CDR1 KGHSH, CDR2 LQKENI. V lost 3 bases to trimming and J lost 11 bases, with 19 bases between them. There are 15 residues in the CDR3. The chain combines TRBV18 with TRBJ2-2; D uncertain. This clonotype originated in a female donor with breast cancer. Some clones in this sample may be carry-over from other donors' samples. The sequencing input was breast tumor tissue. This chain's CDR3 is CASSPEYRQNGELFF. CDR3 in DNA: TGTGCCAGCTCACCGGAGTACAGACAAAACGGAGAGCTGTTTTTT. Together with reference TRBV18 and TRBJ2-2, the CDR3 gives the full variable domain: NAGVMQNPRHLVRRRGQEARLRCSPMKGHSHVYWYRQLPEEGLKFMVYLQKENIIDESGMPKERFSAEFPKEGPSILRIQQVVRGDSAAYFCASSPEYRQNGELFFGEGSRLTVL.